This is a list of T cell receptor beta chains from one sample in a study of T cell repertoires in cytomegalovirus infection. TCRdb ran MiXCR on the reads and lists one entry per CDR3 protein. Among about half a million distinct CDR3 sequences listed, roughly a third were seen once. No antigen is known for these receptors. This sample comprised cultured PBMCs, obtained from culture after CMV antigen stimulation. The source of these receptors is a human donor in good health (CMV status not recorded). Some clones in this sample may be carry-over from other donors' samples. The CDR3 runs from the conserved cysteine through the conserved F or W. Each record gives: J gene, D gene, V gene, clone size, CDR3 DNA, CDR3 protein. D genes are given only for firm matches. The size entry is marked missing in some rows and otherwise reads once, few, many or a size class.

j_gene: TRBJ2-1; d_gene: NA; v_gene: TRBV4-3; abundance: few; CDR3nt: TGCGCCAGCAGCCAAGAAGGAAGGGGTTACAATGAGCAGTTCTTC; CDR3aa: CASSQEGRGYNEQFF
j_gene: TRBJ1-1; d_gene: NA; v_gene: TRBV19; abundance: NA; CDR3nt: TGTGCCAGTAGGAGGGAGCAGGGAGGGTCGGGCCTGAACACTGAAGCTTTCTTT; CDR3aa: CASRREQGGSGLNTEAFF
j_gene: TRBJ2-1; d_gene: NA; v_gene: TRBV19; abundance: NA; CDR3nt: TGTGCCAGTACGGCCTCGGGTTTTGAGCAGTTCTTC; CDR3aa: CASTASGFEQFF
j_gene: TRBJ2-5; d_gene: TRBD2; v_gene: TRBV20-1; abundance: NA; CDR3nt: TGCAGTGCTAGAGATAGCAGTAGCGGGAGTATCCAGTACTTC; CDR3aa: CSARDSSSGSIQYF
j_gene: TRBJ1-1; d_gene: TRBD1; v_gene: TRBV7-6; abundance: few; CDR3nt: TGTGCCAGCAGCTCTGGGATGGGGGACAGGGTAGACACTGAAGCTTTCTTT; CDR3aa: CASSSGMGDRVDTEAFF
j_gene: TRBJ2-1; d_gene: NA; v_gene: TRBV20-1; abundance: NA; CDR3nt: TGCAGTGCTAATGCGGCAGACAATGAGCAGTTCTTC; CDR3aa: CSANAADNEQFF
j_gene: TRBJ1-1; d_gene: TRBD1; v_gene: TRBV4-1; abundance: NA; CDR3nt: TGCGCCAGCAGCCAAGCGGACAGGGAGAACACTGAAGCTTTCTTT; CDR3aa: CASSQADRENTEAFF
j_gene: TRBJ2-7; d_gene: NA; v_gene: TRBV27; abundance: NA; CDR3nt: TGTGCCAGCAGTTTGGGACCTTGGATCCTCGAGCAGTACTTC; CDR3aa: CASSLGPWILEQYF
j_gene: TRBJ1-5; d_gene: NA; v_gene: TRBV19; abundance: few; CDR3nt: TGTGCCAGTAGTTTATACCCTGGTCAGCCCCAGCATTTT; CDR3aa: CASSLYPGQPQHF
j_gene: TRBJ2-4; d_gene: TRBD2; v_gene: TRBV20-1; abundance: few; CDR3nt: TGCAGTGCTACCCCACTAGCGGGAGTGATCTCCATTCAGTACTTC; CDR3aa: CSATPLAGVISIQYF
j_gene: TRBJ2-3; d_gene: TRBD2; v_gene: TRBV7-3; abundance: NA; CDR3nt: TGTGCCAGCGGGCTCCTAGCGGGAGGAGTAGATACGCAGTATTTT; CDR3aa: CASGLLAGGVDTQYF
j_gene: TRBJ1-4; d_gene: NA; v_gene: TRBV6-5; abundance: NA; CDR3nt: TGTGCCAGCAGTACAGGGTCGTGGGAGGAAAAACTGTTTTTT; CDR3aa: CASSTGSWEEKLFF
j_gene: TRBJ2-3; d_gene: NA; v_gene: TRBV11-3; abundance: few; CDR3nt: TGTGCCAGCAGCTTACCTCCCGCAGATACGCAGTATTTT; CDR3aa: CASSLPPADTQYF
j_gene: TRBJ2-1; d_gene: NA; v_gene: TRBV10-3; abundance: few; CDR3nt: TGTGCCATCAGTGCGATGGAGAAGAACAATGAGCAGTTCTTC; CDR3aa: CAISAMEKNNEQFF
j_gene: TRBJ2-3; d_gene: NA; v_gene: TRBV5-1; abundance: few; CDR3nt: TGCGCCAGCAGGTACGATGCGGCGTCAGATACGCAGTATTTT; CDR3aa: CASRYDAASDTQYF
j_gene: TRBJ1-4; d_gene: NA; v_gene: TRBV4-3; abundance: NA; CDR3nt: TGCGCCAGCAGCCAAGCGAGGGGCTATGGGGAAAAACTGTTTTTT; CDR3aa: CASSQARGYGEKLFF
j_gene: TRBJ2-2; d_gene: TRBD2; v_gene: TRBV7-9; abundance: few; CDR3nt: TGTGCCAGCGGTCTAACCCCGGGACTAGGCTCCGCCGGGGAGCTGTTTTTT; CDR3aa: CASGLTPGLGSAGELFF
j_gene: TRBJ1-1; d_gene: NA; v_gene: TRBV6-5; abundance: many; CDR3nt: TGTGCCAGCAGTTACGATTTGGGGGGGAGCGACACTGAAGCTTTCTTT; CDR3aa: CASSYDLGGSDTEAFF
j_gene: TRBJ2-1; d_gene: NA; v_gene: TRBV5-1; abundance: NA; CDR3nt: TGCGCCAGCAGCCTACAGCGGAGCCGGCCGGGAAATGAGCAGTTCTTC; CDR3aa: CASSLQRSRPGNEQFF
j_gene: TRBJ2-7; d_gene: NA; v_gene: TRBV27; abundance: NA; CDR3nt: TGTGCCAGCAGGGCGACCGGGGACTACGAGCAGTACTTC; CDR3aa: CASRATGDYEQYF
j_gene: TRBJ1-1; d_gene: NA; v_gene: TRBV6-2/TRBV6-3; abundance: NA; CDR3nt: TGTGCCAGCAGGGATATGGGGCCAGGGAACACTGAAGCTTTCTTT; CDR3aa: CASRDMGPGNTEAFF
j_gene: TRBJ1-4; d_gene: NA; v_gene: TRBV7-2; abundance: few; CDR3nt: TGTGCCAGCAGCTTAAATATCCGCGAAAAACTGTTTTTT; CDR3aa: CASSLNIREKLFF
j_gene: TRBJ2-4; d_gene: NA; v_gene: TRBV20-1; abundance: once; CDR3nt: TGCAGTGCTCCGAGGGCGGACATTCAGTACTTC; CDR3aa: CSAPRADIQYF
j_gene: TRBJ2-3; d_gene: NA; v_gene: TRBV5-4; abundance: NA; CDR3nt: TGTGCCAGCAGCTTGGAAGGCATCCTAGCGGATACGCAGTATTTT; CDR3aa: CASSLEGILADTQYF
j_gene: TRBJ2-3; d_gene: TRBD2; v_gene: TRBV10-3; abundance: few; CDR3nt: TGTGCCATCCGGAGCGGGGAACTCACAGATACGCAGTATTTT; CDR3aa: CAIRSGELTDTQYF
j_gene: TRBJ2-3; d_gene: TRBD1; v_gene: TRBV11-3; abundance: few; CDR3nt: TGTGCCAGCAGCTTGGGACAGGAATTAGATACGCAGTATTTT; CDR3aa: CASSLGQELDTQYF
j_gene: TRBJ2-6; d_gene: TRBD2; v_gene: TRBV12-3/TRBV12-4; abundance: NA; CDR3nt: TGTGCCAGCAGTTTTGGCGGGAGGGGATTCTCTGGGGCCAACGTCCTGACTTTC; CDR3aa: CASSFGGRGFSGANVLTF
j_gene: TRBJ2-5; d_gene: NA; v_gene: TRBV7-9; abundance: many; CDR3nt: TGTGCCAGCAGCCCTAGGGGGACGCTGGAAGAGACCCAGTACTTC; CDR3aa: CASSPRGTLEETQYF
j_gene: TRBJ2-1; d_gene: NA; v_gene: TRBV14; abundance: few; CDR3nt: TGTGCCAGCAGCCAAACGGTCGGGGACTCCTACAATGAGCAGTTCTTC; CDR3aa: CASSQTVGDSYNEQFF
j_gene: TRBJ1-1; d_gene: NA; v_gene: TRBV19; abundance: NA; CDR3nt: TGTGCCAGTAGTGAACCTGGGGGAGGAACCACTGAAGCTTTCTTT; CDR3aa: CASSEPGGGTTEAFF
j_gene: TRBJ2-1; d_gene: NA; v_gene: TRBV7-2; abundance: few; CDR3nt: TGTGCCAGCAGCTTTGCAATCGGGACGCCTAGTGTACACAATGAGCAGTTCTTC; CDR3aa: CASSFAIGTPSVHNEQFF
j_gene: TRBJ2-3; d_gene: NA; v_gene: TRBV10-3; abundance: NA; CDR3nt: TGTGCCGTCTCGTATCGAAAGAGCACAGATACGCAGTATTTT; CDR3aa: CAVSYRKSTDTQYF
j_gene: TRBJ1-1; d_gene: NA; v_gene: TRBV6-2/TRBV6-3; abundance: NA; CDR3nt: TGTGCCAGCAGGGAGACCGTCGAATTAACTGAAGCTTTCTTT; CDR3aa: CASRETVELTEAFF
j_gene: TRBJ2-2; d_gene: NA; v_gene: TRBV28; abundance: NA; CDR3nt: TGTGCCAGCAGTCGATATCGTGGACAGCCCGGGGAGCTGTTTTTT; CDR3aa: CASSRYRGQPGELFF
j_gene: TRBJ1-5; d_gene: NA; v_gene: TRBV19; abundance: NA; CDR3nt: TGTGCCAGTAGTGCCGGAGGTGGGAAGCCGGGGCCCCAGCATTTT; CDR3aa: CASSAGGGKPGPQHF
j_gene: TRBJ1-4; d_gene: NA; v_gene: TRBV7-2; abundance: NA; CDR3nt: TGTGCCAGCAGCTTAGACCGGTCAGGGACCGAAAAACTGTTTTTT; CDR3aa: CASSLDRSGTEKLFF
j_gene: TRBJ2-3; d_gene: NA; v_gene: TRBV7-2; abundance: NA; CDR3nt: TGTGCCAGCAGCGTGGCGCGGGGTCTCATCACGCAGTATTTT; CDR3aa: CASSVARGLITQYF
j_gene: TRBJ1-5; d_gene: NA; v_gene: TRBV12-3/TRBV12-4; abundance: NA; CDR3nt: TGTGCCAGCAGTTTGGGGAGCTTTAGCAATCAGCCCCAGCATTTT; CDR3aa: CASSLGSFSNQPQHF
j_gene: TRBJ1-3; d_gene: NA; v_gene: TRBV7-2; abundance: many; CDR3nt: TGTGCCAGCAGCTTAACATGGGGGTCTGGAAACACCATATATTTT; CDR3aa: CASSLTWGSGNTIYF
j_gene: TRBJ1-2; d_gene: NA; v_gene: TRBV7-2; abundance: few; CDR3nt: TGTGCCAGCACCCGAGGAGTTTTAGGCTACACCTTC; CDR3aa: CASTRGVLGYTF
j_gene: TRBJ2-5; d_gene: NA; v_gene: TRBV7-9; abundance: NA; CDR3nt: TGTGCCAGCAGCCGGACTACTGAGACCCAGTACTTC; CDR3aa: CASSRTTETQYF
j_gene: TRBJ1-1; d_gene: NA; v_gene: TRBV19; abundance: NA; CDR3nt: TGTGCCAGTAGTATAGGCGGACGGTGGATGGGGGTGGGAGCTTTCTTT; CDR3aa: CASSIGGRWMGVGAFF
j_gene: TRBJ2-1; d_gene: TRBD2; v_gene: TRBV27; abundance: few; CDR3nt: TGTGCCAGCAGTCCCCGGCTAGCGGGAGTTGATGAGCAGTTCTTC; CDR3aa: CASSPRLAGVDEQFF
j_gene: TRBJ2-3; d_gene: TRBD1; v_gene: TRBV7-2; abundance: many; CDR3nt: TGTGCCGTACACAGGGGGACAGATACGCAGTATTTT; CDR3aa: CAVHRGTDTQYF
j_gene: TRBJ2-1; d_gene: TRBD2; v_gene: TRBV7-2; abundance: many; CDR3nt: TGTGCCAGCAGCTTAGAGGTGACGGGAGGGCCCCATGAGCAGTTCTTC; CDR3aa: CASSLEVTGGPHEQFF
j_gene: TRBJ1-3; d_gene: NA; v_gene: TRBV6-5; abundance: NA; CDR3nt: TGTGCCAGCAGTTATGAGTCTGGAAACACCATATATTTT; CDR3aa: CASSYESGNTIYF
j_gene: TRBJ2-3; d_gene: TRBD2; v_gene: TRBV5-1; abundance: NA; CDR3nt: TGCGCCAGCAGCTTGGTCGGGGGAGGGCCAGATACGCAGTATTTT; CDR3aa: CASSLVGGGPDTQYF
j_gene: TRBJ1-6; d_gene: NA; v_gene: TRBV6-5; abundance: NA; CDR3nt: TGTGCCAGCAGTTACTCTGACAGGAGCCCTAGGTCACCCCTCCACTTT; CDR3aa: CASSYSDRSPRSPLHF
j_gene: TRBJ1-1; d_gene: NA; v_gene: TRBV7-2; abundance: many; CDR3nt: TGTGCCAGCACCTCGGACACCCCGACCACTGAAGCTTTCTTT; CDR3aa: CASTSDTPTTEAFF
j_gene: TRBJ2-5; d_gene: TRBD2; v_gene: TRBV7-2; abundance: many; CDR3nt: TGTGCCAGCAGCCCCAGACTAGCGGGAGGAGGAGAGACCCAGTACTTC; CDR3aa: CASSPRLAGGGETQYF
j_gene: TRBJ2-5; d_gene: TRBD2; v_gene: TRBV5-4; abundance: few; CDR3nt: TGTGCCAGCAGCCCGGGACTAGCGGGGTTCCATCAAGAGACCCAGTACTTC; CDR3aa: CASSPGLAGFHQETQYF
j_gene: TRBJ2-6; d_gene: NA; v_gene: TRBV19; abundance: NA; CDR3nt: TGTGCCAGTAGTTTCTTCGGGCCCGGGGCCAACGTCCTGACTTTC; CDR3aa: CASSFFGPGANVLTF